The 4 T cell receptor beta chains below were found in one sample sequenced in a study of type 1 regulatory T cells. MiXCR, applied by TCRdb to the reads, yields one record per CDR3 protein. The sample contains around 88,000 distinct CDR3 sequences, roughly 30% of which appear only once. Sequencing was performed on CD4+ T cells, either the whole sample or a sorted fraction (not recorded which). These receptor sequences come from a human donor in good health.

The table lists this clonotype with a few counts. V usage is TRBV20-1 and J usage is TRBJ2-3, with TRBD2 identical over 12 bases. The germline CDR1 and CDR2 sequences are DFQATT and SNEGSKA (reference sequence). The CDR3 covers 14 residues. The junction had 2 bases not matched to a gene; V was cut back by 6 bases and J by 1 base. CDR3 nucleotides: TGCAGTGCATCTAGCGGGAGGGGCACAGATACGCAGTATTTT. Residues: CSASSGRGTDTQYF.

This clonotype was picked up a small number of times. The gene calls are TRBV18 and TRBJ2-5; D is uncertain. The V end lost 3 bases, the J end lost 3 bases, and 2 bases lay between the germline ends. Germline assignment: CDR1 KGHSH and CDR2 LQKENI. The CDR3 sequence is 11 residues long. CDR3 bases: TGTGCCAGCTCACCCAAAGAGACCCAGTACTTC. Its translation is CASSPKETQYF.

This clonotype was observed a handful of times. This chain uses TRBV6-1 with TRBJ1-2; the D is unclear. The germline CDR1 and CDR2 sequences are MNHNS and SASEGT. The CDR3 extends over 13 amino acids. V gave up 5 bases and J gave up 3 bases, with 10 bases separating them. CDR3 protein: CASSLKAHYGYTF. Written as DNA, the CDR3 is TGTGCCAGCAGTTTAAAAGCTCACTATGGCTACACCTTC.

This clonotype was detected only a few times. The chain has TRBV7-9 and TRBJ2-7; 14 bases are shared with TRBD2. Germline V gives CDR1 SEHNR, CDR2 FQNEAQ (reference sequence). The CDR3 sequence is 15 residues long. With V trimmed by 5 bases and J by 2 bases, 2 bases remained unmatched. The CDR3 spells CASSPGLAGAYEQYF. The DNA of the CDR3 is TGTGCCAGCAGCCCGGGACTAGCGGGAGCCTACGAGCAGTACTTC.